This T cell receptor beta chain stems from a study of blood T cell repertoires in COVID-19. Background on the study: T cells, B-cell-depleted T cells, or PBMCs supplied cDNA or gDNA.

Germline V gives CDR1 LGHNA, CDR2 YNFKEQ. Trimming removed 1 base from V and 4 bases from J, with 13 bases in between. The CDR3 sequence is 16 residues long. The data were produced by immunoSEQ multiplex PCR, yet TCRdb's version contains in-frame clones alone and is incomplete. The top ten clones hold 6.5% to 8% of a sample with approximately 50,000 clones, 80% to 90% of them seen once. The source material was peripheral blood. The source of this sequence is a man aged 50 to 59 with active COVID-19. The chain joins TRBV4-2 to TRBJ2-2; D unclear. As DNA, the CDR3 is TGTGCCAGCAGCCAAGTCCCCGGAGCCCCCACCGGGGAGCTGTTTTTT. The encoded protein is CASSQVPGAPTGELFF.